The 8 T cell receptor beta chains below all came from one sample that was sequenced in a study of T-cell reconstitution after alpha-beta-depleted transplantation in children. The TCRbeta library was prepared with unique molecular identifiers. MiXCR, run by TCRdb on the PCR reads, gives a single entry per CDR3 protein. The data contain 250,000 to 350,000 distinct CDR3 sequences, 9.9% of them singletons. This specimen was PBMCs from the stem cell graft donor, taken from the stem cell graft. Every receptor here comes from a human donor who donated a stem cell graft to a child with SCID.

This clonotype has just a few counts. Compared with germline, one end of the junction differs, possibly owing to a read error. V and J are TRBV3-1 and TRBJ2-3; the D is unclear. CDR1 and CDR2 from the germline V gene are LGHDT and YNNKEL (reference sequence). This CDR3 is built from 16 residues. The CDR3 protein is CASSQDLPTSTNTQYF. In nucleotides, the CDR3 is TGTGCCAGCAGCCAAGATCTTCCTACCAGCACAAATACGCAGTATTTT.

In regard to this clonotype: A much larger clone sits a single nucleotide away, making a read error possible. The gene calls are TRBV10-3 and TRBJ1-1; D remains ambiguous. Between the trimmed V and J ends, which lost 3 bases and 1 base, there was a span of 9 bases. CDR1 is ENHRY, CDR2 SYGVKD, per germline. There are 14 residues in the CDR3. CDR3 sequence: CAISDRCSNTEAFF. The CDR3 nucleotides read TGTGCCATCAGTGACCGGTGTTCGAACACTGAAGCTTTCTTT.

This clonotype came up a few times. The gene calls are TRBV3-1 and TRBJ2-3; 10 nucleotides match TRBD2. CDR1 is LGHDT, CDR2 YNNKEL, per germline (reference sequence). This CDR3 comprises 14 residues. Trimming took 0 bases from V and 8 from J; bases not matched to a gene: 2. The CDR3 DNA is TGTGCCAGCAGCCAAGAAGCGGGGGGGAGTACGCAGTATTTT. Its translation is CASSQEAGGSTQYF.

The chain couples TRBV5-1 to TRBJ1-2; the match to TRBD1 covers 8 bases. The CDR3 is 14 residues long. CDR1 and CDR2 (germline): SGHRS, YFSETQ. The J segment lost 4 bases and the V segment lost 5 bases, leaving 7 bases of the junction unmatched. The DNA for the CDR3 is TGCGCCAGCAGACCTGGACAGGGCAGCTATGGCTACACCTTC. Translating gives CASRPGQGSYGYTF.

This clonotype was detected a few times. The V and J genes are TRBV4-1 and TRBJ2-5; 7 nucleotides match TRBD1. V gave up 4 bases and J gave up 4 bases; unmatched junction bases: 15. Looked up from germline, CDR1 is MGHRA and CDR2 is YSYEKL. This CDR3 spans 17 amino acids. CDR3 in DNA: TGCGCCAGCAGCCGATGGGCAGGGGGAAACGAGTTAGAGACCCAGTACTTC. This gives the protein CASSRWAGGNELETQYF.

CDR3 sequence reads: CASSNGRMNTEAFF. CDR3 bases: TGTGCCAGCAGTAACGGACGCATGAACACTGAAGCTTTCTTT. The gene calls are TRBV6-5 and TRBJ1-1; D is undetermined. The V end was cut by 5 bases, the J end by 0 bases, with 10 bases between. The CDR3 spans 14 residues. Germline values: CDR1 MNHEY, CDR2 SVGAGI.

V is TRBV20-1 and J is TRBJ2-1; unclear D gene. CDR3 length equals 16 residues. Germline V lookup: CDR1 DFQATT, CDR2 SNEGSKA (reference sequence). The V end was cut by 4 bases, the J end by 0 bases, with 16 bases between. CDR3 DNA: TGCAGTGCTAAGGGCGGCAACCGAAGCTCCTACAATGAGCAGTTCTTC. It is translated as CSAKGGNRSSYNEQFF.

This clonotype appeared many times. The J gene is TRBJ2-5, the V gene TRBV20-1; D is uncertain. This CDR3 contains 11 residues. With 3 bases removed from V and 5 bases from J, the gap between germline ends came to 7 bases. The V gene's germline CDR1 is DFQATT and CDR2 SNEGSKA (reference sequence). CDR3 bases: TGCAGTGCTAGGGGGATCGAGACCCAGTACTTC. As protein: CSARGIETQYF.